This is a list of T cell receptor beta chains from one sample in a study of CD4 T cells in relation to SARS-CoV-2 and coronaviruses. Produced via immunoSEQ multiplex PCR; TCRdb's table is partial and in-frame only. The profile covers about 36,000 clones, with more than 60% appearing a single time and less than 3.5% taken by the ten largest. For these receptors, no antigen is known. The sample taken for sequencing was memory CD4+ T cells from PBMCs, cultured in vitro. Source of these receptors: an adult with COVID-19. Both conserved end residues are part of each CDR3. Each record gives: J gene, D gene, V gene, clone size, CDR3 DNA, CDR3 protein. The D gene is left open where the match is weak. Clone sizes are given selectively: once, few, many, or a class where the clone is expanded.

>TRBJ1-1|-|TRBV5-4|-
TGTGCCAGCAGCCCTCAGGGGCGCACTGAAGCTTTCTTT
CASSPQGRTEAFF
>TRBJ1-2|-|TRBV12-3/TRBV12-4|-
TGTGCCAGCAGTTTAGCTAACTATGGCTACACCTTC
CASSLANYGYTF
>TRBJ2-3|-|TRBV28|-
TGTGCCAGCAGTTGGGCCCCGATAAGCACAGATACGCAGTATTTT
CASSWAPISTDTQYF
>TRBJ2-2|-|TRBV7-3|-
TGTGCCAGCAGCCCAGCGCGGGACGGGGAGCTGTTTTTT
CASSPARDGELFF
>TRBJ2-3|-|TRBV7-3|-
TGTGCCAGCAGCTCACTAGCCGGAGATACGCAGTATTTT
CASSSLAGDTQYF
>TRBJ2-3|TRBD1|TRBV5-5|-
TGTGCCAGCAGATCGGACAGGGGGCTAGATACGCAGTATTTT
CASRSDRGLDTQYF
>TRBJ2-3|-|TRBV3-1/TRBV3-2|-
TGTGCCAGCAGCCAACGGGGGGCAGGTTCGCAGTATTTT
CASSQRGAGSQYF
>TRBJ1-1|-|TRBV5-4|-
TGTGCCAGCAGCCTCCTTGGTGAGAACACTGAAGCTTTCTTT
CASSLLGENTEAFF
>TRBJ2-7|-|TRBV5-1|once
TGCGCCAGCAGCGGGGCCCCCACCTACGAGCAGTACTTC
CASSGAPTYEQYF
>TRBJ2-7|-|TRBV27|-
-
CASSFLAGGYEQYF
>TRBJ1-5|-|TRBV4-2|few
TGTGCCAGCAGCCAAGATGTCCAGGGCTATCAGCCCCAGCATTTT
CASSQDVQGYQPQHF
>TRBJ1-5|TRBD1|TRBV19|-
TGTGCCAGTAGTATGTGGGACAGGGTCGTAGGTCAGCCCCAGCATTTT
CASSMWDRVVGQPQHF
>TRBJ1-1|TRBD1|TRBV30|-
TGTGCCTGGGAGGGACAGGGGGTTTCTTTCTTT
CAWEGQGVSFF
>TRBJ2-5|-|TRBV12-3/TRBV12-4|-
TGTGCCAGCAGTTTATCTGCCCCAGGGACCCAGTACTTC
CASSLSAPGTQYF
>TRBJ2-7|-|TRBV25-1|-
TGTGCCAGCAGTTCTGCAGTCTACGAGCAGTACTTC
CASSSAVYEQYF
>TRBJ1-2|-|TRBV30|-
TGTGCCTGGAGTCCCCCCTGGGAGTCCATCTATGGCTACACCTTC
CAWSPPWESIYGYTF
>TRBJ2-7|-|TRBV7-8|-
TGTGCCAGCAGCCCCCGGGCTGGGCGGACCTACGAGCAGTACTTC
CASSPRAGRTYEQYF
>TRBJ1-1|-|TRBV2|-
TGTGCCAGCAGTGGTGGACTGCGGGGCACTGAAGCTTTCTTT
CASSGGLRGTEAFF
>TRBJ2-6|-|TRBV23-1|-
TGCGCCAGCAGCTCCCACCCGGCGGGACAGCCTTGGGTTGGGGCCAACGTCCTGACTTTC
CASSSHPAGQPWVGANVLTF
>TRBJ2-7|-|TRBV10-3|-
TGTGCCATCAGTGAATATTCCTCTAACTACGAGCAGTACTTC
CAISEYSSNYEQYF